These T cell receptor beta chains were read from a single sample in a study of T cell responses to AZD1222 COVID-19 vaccine. This table comes from immunoSEQ multiplex PCR, and its TCRdb copy is limited to in-frame clones, with some not included. Altogether some 74,000 clones are present, 87% being singletons, with the ten largest covering roughly 1.2%. The starting material was peripheral blood, obtained 28 days after the second AZD1222 dose. The receptors shown here come from an adult who received the AZD1222 COVID-19 vaccine. Both conserved end residues are part of each CDR3. The D gene is left open where the match is weak. Clone size is given for some rows only: seen once, a few or many times, or a class if the clone is expanded.

>TRBV28|TRBD1|18|once|TRBJ1-2
TGTGCCAGCAGCAAACCGGGACAGGTCATCTTAGGGTACTATGGCTACACCTTC
CASSKPGQVILGYYGYTF
>TRBV19|NA|14|NA|TRBJ2-7
TGTGCCAGTAGTATCAGTGACGCCGCCTACGAGCAGTACTTC
CASSISDAAYEQYF
>TRBV5-4|TRBD1|14|NA|TRBJ1-6
TGTGCCAGCAGCCTAGGGGGCTTTAATTCACCCCTCCACTTT
CASSLGGFNSPLHF
>TRBV4-2|TRBD2|15|NA|TRBJ2-7
TGTGCCAGCAGCCAAGCCAGCGGGAGAGCCAACGAGCAGTACTTC
CASSQASGRANEQYF
>TRBV7-2|TRBD2|17|NA|TRBJ2-4
TGTGCCAGCAGACGTGGCTCGGGGGGGCGGGCGTCTGACATTCAGTACTTC
CASRRGSGGRASDIQYF
>TRBV6-4|NA|13|NA|TRBJ1-1
TGTGCCAGCAGTGAAAAGACGAACACTGAAGCTTTCTTT
CASSEKTNTEAFF
>TRBV30|TRBD1|15|NA|TRBJ2-3
TGTGCCTCCTCCCGAGGGACAGGGAACACAGATACGCAGTATTTT
CASSRGTGNTDTQYF
>TRBV7-3|NA|16|NA|TRBJ2-1
TGTGCCAGCAGCCCAAATGGAGGGGGGACATACAATGAGCAGTTCTTC
CASSPNGGGTYNEQFF
>TRBV7-3|TRBD1|15|NA|TRBJ1-2
TGTGCCAGCAGCTTAGGGGGACAGGGTAACTATGGCTACACCTTC
CASSLGGQGNYGYTF
>TRBV19|NA|16|NA|TRBJ1-5
TGTGCCAGTAGTATAGTAGGGTTCGGGAGCAATCAGCCCCAGCATTTT
CASSIVGFGSNQPQHF
>TRBV19|TRBD1|18|NA|TRBJ1-3
TGTGCCAGTAGTATAGATTCCCGCGACAGGGGCTTTGGAAACACCATATATTTT
CASSIDSRDRGFGNTIYF
>TRBV7-2|NA|14|NA|TRBJ1-5
NA
CASSSSRVNQPQHF
>TRBV12-5|NA|15|NA|TRBJ2-5
TGTGCTAGTGGCTTGGGACTTGGGGACCAAGAGACCCAGTACTTC
CASGLGLGDQETQYF